This entry describes one TCR beta chain. The target antigen is unknown. TCRdb passed the 5' RACE reads through MiXCR, listing each CDR3 protein once. The table has a few hundred thousand distinct CDR3 sequences, nearly 25% seen once. This sample was taken from a study of T-cell memory formation after mild COVID-19. General study points: The pre-infection memory compartment contained some responding clones, suggesting cross-reactive memory joined.

CDR1 SGHVS and CDR2 FQNEAQ come from the germline V gene. The CDR3 loop spans 16 amino acids. V shed 2 bases and J 3 bases; nucleotides not matched to a gene: 6. The origin of this receptor is an adult woman who had mild COVID-19 (a few samples of this study predate the infection). Cell type and time point are not known. The chain joins TRBV7-8 to TRBJ2-7, with 11 bases identical to TRBD2. The sequenced sample consisted of PBMCs or a T cell subset sorted from them (not recorded which). The CDR3 nucleotides are TGTGCCAGCAGCTTATCCGGGACTAGCGGCTTCTACGAGCAGTACTTC. Amino acids: CASSLSGTSGFYEQYF.